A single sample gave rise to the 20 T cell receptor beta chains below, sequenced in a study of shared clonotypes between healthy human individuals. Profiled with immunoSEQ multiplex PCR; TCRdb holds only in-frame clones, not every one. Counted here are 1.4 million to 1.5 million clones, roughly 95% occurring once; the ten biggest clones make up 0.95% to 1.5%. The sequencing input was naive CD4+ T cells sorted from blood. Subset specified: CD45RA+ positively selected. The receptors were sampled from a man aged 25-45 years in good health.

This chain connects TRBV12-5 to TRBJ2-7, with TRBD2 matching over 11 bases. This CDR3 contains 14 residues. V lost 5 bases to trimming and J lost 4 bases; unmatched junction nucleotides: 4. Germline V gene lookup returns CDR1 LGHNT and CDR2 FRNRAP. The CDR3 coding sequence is TGTGCTAGTGGTCGTAGCGGGAGGGAATACGAGCAGTACTTC. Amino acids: CASGRSGREYEQYF.

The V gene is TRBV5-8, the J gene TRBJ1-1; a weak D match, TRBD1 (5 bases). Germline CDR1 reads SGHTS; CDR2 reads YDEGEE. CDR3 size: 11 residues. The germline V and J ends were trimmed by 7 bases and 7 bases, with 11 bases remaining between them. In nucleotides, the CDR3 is TGTGCCAGCCTTCAGGGCCGTGAAGCTTTCTTT. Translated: CASLQGREAFF.

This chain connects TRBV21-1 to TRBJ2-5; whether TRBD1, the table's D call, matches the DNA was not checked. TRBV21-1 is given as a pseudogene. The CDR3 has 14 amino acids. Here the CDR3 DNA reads TGTGCCAGCAGTCGCCGGGACAAACAAGAGACCCAGTACTTC. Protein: CASSRRDKQETQYF.

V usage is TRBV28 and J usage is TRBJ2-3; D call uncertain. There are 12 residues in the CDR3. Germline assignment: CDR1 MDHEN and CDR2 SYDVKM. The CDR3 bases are TGTGCATCCCAATCCGTCACAGATACGCAGTATTTT. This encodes CASQSVTDTQYF.

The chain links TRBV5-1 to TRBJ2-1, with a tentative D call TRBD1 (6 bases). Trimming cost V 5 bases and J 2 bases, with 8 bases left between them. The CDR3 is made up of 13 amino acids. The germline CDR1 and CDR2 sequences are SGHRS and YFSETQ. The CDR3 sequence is CASRDRPYNEQFF. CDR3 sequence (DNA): TGCGCCAGCAGGGACAGACCCTACAATGAGCAGTTCTTC.

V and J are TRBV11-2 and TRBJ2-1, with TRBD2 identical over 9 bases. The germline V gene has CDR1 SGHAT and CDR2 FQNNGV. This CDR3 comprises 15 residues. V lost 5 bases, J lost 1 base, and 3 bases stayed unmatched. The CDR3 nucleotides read TGTGCCAGCAGCCAGCTAGCGGGATCCTACAATGAGCAGTTCTTC. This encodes CASSQLAGSYNEQFF.

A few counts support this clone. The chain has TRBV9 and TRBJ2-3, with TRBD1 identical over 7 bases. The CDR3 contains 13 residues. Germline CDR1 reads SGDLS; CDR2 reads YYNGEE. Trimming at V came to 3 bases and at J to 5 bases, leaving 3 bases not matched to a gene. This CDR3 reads CASSAYRGDTQYF. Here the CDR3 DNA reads TGTGCCAGCAGCGCCTACAGGGGAGATACGCAGTATTTT.

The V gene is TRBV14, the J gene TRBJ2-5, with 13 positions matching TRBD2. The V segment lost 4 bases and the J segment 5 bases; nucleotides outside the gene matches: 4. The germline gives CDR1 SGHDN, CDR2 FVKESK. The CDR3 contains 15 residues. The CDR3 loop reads CASSRTSGSVETQYF. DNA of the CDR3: TGTGCCAGCAGCCGGACTAGCGGGAGTGTGGAGACCCAGTACTTC.

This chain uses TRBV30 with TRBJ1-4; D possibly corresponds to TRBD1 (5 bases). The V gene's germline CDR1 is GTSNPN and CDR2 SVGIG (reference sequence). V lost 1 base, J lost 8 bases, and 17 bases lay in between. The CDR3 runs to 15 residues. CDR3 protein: CAWSAGTLGSEKLFF. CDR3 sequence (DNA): TGTGCCTGGAGTGCCGGGACCCTAGGGTCGGAAAAACTGTTTTTT.

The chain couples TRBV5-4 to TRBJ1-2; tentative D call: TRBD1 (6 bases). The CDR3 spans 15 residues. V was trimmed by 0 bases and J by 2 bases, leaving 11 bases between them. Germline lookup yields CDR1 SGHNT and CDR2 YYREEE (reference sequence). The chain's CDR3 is CASSLGQGQNYGYTF. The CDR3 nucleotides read TGTGCCAGCAGCTTGGGGCAGGGACAAAACTATGGCTACACCTTC.

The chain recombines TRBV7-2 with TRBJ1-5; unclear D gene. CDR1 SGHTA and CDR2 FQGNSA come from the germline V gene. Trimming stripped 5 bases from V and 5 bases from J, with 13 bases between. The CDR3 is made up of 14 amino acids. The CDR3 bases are TGTGCCAGCAGCCCTCAGGCGGGAGATCAGCCCCAGCATTTT. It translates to CASSPQAGDQPQHF.

The CDR3 bases are TGTGCCTGGAGTGTACTTGGGGGGTCTGAAGCTTTCTTT. Translating gives CAWSVLGGSEAFF. The chain has TRBV30 and TRBJ1-1, with a weak D call TRBD1 (5 bases). Trimming left V 0 bases short and J 6 bases short, with 11 bases between. CDR3 size: 13 residues. The germline V gene has CDR1 GTSNPN and CDR2 SVGIG (reference sequence).

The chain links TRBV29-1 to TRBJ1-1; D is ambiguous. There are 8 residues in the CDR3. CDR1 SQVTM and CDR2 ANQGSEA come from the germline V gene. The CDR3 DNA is TGCAGTGGGGATGAAGCTTTCTTT. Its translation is CSGDEAFF.

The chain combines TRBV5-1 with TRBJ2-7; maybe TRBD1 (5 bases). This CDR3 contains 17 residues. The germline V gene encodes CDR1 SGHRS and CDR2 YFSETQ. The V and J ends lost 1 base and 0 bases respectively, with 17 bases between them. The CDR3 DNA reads TGCGCCAGCAGCTTGCTTAAGGGGATTGGGAACTCCTACGAGCAGTACTTC. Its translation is CASSLLKGIGNSYEQYF.

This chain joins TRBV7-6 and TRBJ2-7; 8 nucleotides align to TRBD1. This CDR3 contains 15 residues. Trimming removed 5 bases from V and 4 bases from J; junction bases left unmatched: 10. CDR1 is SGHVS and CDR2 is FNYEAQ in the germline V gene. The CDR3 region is CASSKDRTGRYEQYF. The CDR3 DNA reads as TGTGCCAGCAGCAAAGATAGGACAGGGAGATACGAGCAGTACTTC.

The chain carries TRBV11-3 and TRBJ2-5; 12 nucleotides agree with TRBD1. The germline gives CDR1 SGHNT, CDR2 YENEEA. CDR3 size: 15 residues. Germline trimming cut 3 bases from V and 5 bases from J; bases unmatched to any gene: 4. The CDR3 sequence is CASSLGTGGHETQYF. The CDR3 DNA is TGTGCCAGCAGCTTGGGGACAGGGGGCCATGAGACCCAGTACTTC.

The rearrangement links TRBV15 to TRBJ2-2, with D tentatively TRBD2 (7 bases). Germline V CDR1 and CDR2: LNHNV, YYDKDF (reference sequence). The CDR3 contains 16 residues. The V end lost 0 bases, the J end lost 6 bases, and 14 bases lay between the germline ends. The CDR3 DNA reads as TGTGCCACCAGCAGAGATCAAGGGGGAGGGGCCGGGGAGCTGTTTTTT. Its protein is CATSRDQGGGAGELFF.

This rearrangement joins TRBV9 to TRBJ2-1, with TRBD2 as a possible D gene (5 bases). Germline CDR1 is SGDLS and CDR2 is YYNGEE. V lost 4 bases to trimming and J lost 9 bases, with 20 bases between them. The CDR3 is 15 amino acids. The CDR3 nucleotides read TGTGCCAGCAGCCCTAGCCTCCCATTAAAAACTGAGCAGTTCTTC. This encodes CASSPSLPLKTEQFF. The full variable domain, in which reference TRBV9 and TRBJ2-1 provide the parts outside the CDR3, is DSGVTQTPKHLITATGQRVTLRCSPRSGDLSVYWYQQSLDQGLQFLIQYYNGEERAKGNILERFSAQQFPDLHSELNLSSLELGDSALYFCASSPSLPLKTEQFFGPGTRLTVL.

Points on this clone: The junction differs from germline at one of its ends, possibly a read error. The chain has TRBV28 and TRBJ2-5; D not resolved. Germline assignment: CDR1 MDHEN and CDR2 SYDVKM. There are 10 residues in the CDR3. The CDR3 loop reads CASSRENQYF. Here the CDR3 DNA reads TGTGCCAGCAGTCGAGAGAACCAGTACTTC.

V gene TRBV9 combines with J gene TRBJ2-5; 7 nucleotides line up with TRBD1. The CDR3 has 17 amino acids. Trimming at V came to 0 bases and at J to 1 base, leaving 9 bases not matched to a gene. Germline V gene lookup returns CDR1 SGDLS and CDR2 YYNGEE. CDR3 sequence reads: CASSVDPPQGVQETQYF. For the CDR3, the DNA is TGTGCCAGCAGCGTAGATCCCCCGCAGGGGGTCCAAGAGACCCAGTACTTC.